The clone carrying this TCR beta chain has just one count. The antigen is undetermined. This sample stems from a study of identifying expanded T cells in peripheral blood. General study points: Differentially abundant clones: 0.95 to 1.5 between replicates, just under 17 at two to three weeks, less than 20 at four. Clone count variance between roughly 2-week samples rose with total template count.

CDR3 length: 11 amino acids. Germline V gives CDR1 MNHEY, CDR2 SVGAGI. The V gene lost 4 bases and the J gene lost 5 bases, with 6 bases spanning the gap. During the collection period, no donor immune events like infections were recorded. Assay: immunoSEQ multiplex PCR; the TCRdb copy retains only in-frame clones and omits some. The sample carries tens of thousands of clones, 84% recorded once. The chain employs TRBV6-5 and TRBJ2-7; D uncertain. The sample taken for sequencing was blood. The TCR was taken from a person aged 18-69 years in good health. The CDR3: CASSFLDEQYF. The CDR3 DNA reads TGTGCCAGCAGTTTTCTGGACGAGCAGTACTTC.